This TCR beta chain was sequenced in a study of T cell responses to AZD1222 COVID-19 vaccine. The table came from immunoSEQ multiplex PCR; TCRdb's copy has only in-frame clones and leaves some out. The sample carries about 120,000 clones, 85% to 90% recorded once. Concerning this clone: Its antigen is as yet unknown.

Whole-study results and caveats: Only a handful of AZD1222 recipients, roughly six in all, had baseline seropositivity.

The CDR3 runs 17 residues. Germline lookup yields CDR1 SGHNT and CDR2 YYREEE (reference sequence). Trimming cost V 4 bases and J 1 base; bases outside gene matches: 10. Sequencing was performed on peripheral blood, taken on day 0 of AZD1222 vaccination. V and J are TRBV5-4 and TRBJ2-3, with 9 positions matching TRBD2. The TCR sequence derives from an adult in good health. This chain's CDR3 is CASSPALRGGGTDTQYF. Here the CDR3 DNA reads TGTGCCAGCAGCCCAGCCTTGCGGGGGGGCGGCACAGATACGCAGTATTTT.